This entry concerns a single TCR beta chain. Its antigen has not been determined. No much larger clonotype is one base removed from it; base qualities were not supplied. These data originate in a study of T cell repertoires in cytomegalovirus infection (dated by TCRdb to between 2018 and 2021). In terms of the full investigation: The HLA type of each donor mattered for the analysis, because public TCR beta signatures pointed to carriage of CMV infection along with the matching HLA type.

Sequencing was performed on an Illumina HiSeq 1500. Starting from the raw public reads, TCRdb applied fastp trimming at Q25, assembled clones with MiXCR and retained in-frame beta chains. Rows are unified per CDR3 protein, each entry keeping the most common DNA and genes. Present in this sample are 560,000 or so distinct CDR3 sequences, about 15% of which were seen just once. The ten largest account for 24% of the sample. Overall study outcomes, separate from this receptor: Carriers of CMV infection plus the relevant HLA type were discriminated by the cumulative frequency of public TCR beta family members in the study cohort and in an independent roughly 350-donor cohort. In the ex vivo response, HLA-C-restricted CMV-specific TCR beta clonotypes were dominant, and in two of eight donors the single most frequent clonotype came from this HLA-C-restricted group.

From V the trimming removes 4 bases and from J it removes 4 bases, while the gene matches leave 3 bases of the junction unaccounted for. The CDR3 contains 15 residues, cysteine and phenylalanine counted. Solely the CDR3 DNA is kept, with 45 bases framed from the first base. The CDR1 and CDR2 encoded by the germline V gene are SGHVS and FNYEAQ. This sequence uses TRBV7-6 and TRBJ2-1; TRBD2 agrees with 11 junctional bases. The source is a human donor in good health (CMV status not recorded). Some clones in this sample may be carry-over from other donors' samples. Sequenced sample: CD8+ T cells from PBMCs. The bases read TGTGCCAGCAGCTGGCTAGCGGGGGGATACAATGAGCAGTTCTTC. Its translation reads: CASSWLAGGYNEQFF.